These 2 T cell receptor beta chains share one sample of origin, sequenced in a study of Graves' ophthalmopathy and Graves' hyperthyroidism. TCR beta CDR3 regions were amplified from RNA transcripts. Second-round multiplex PCR came after first-round RT-PCR with HTBI primers. MiXCR, run by TCRdb on the multiplex PCR reads, gives a single entry per CDR3 protein. The sample records around 1,000,000 distinct CDR3 sequences, about two fifths being singletons. The sequenced sample consisted of peripheral blood or thyroid tissue (not recorded which). These receptor sequences come from an adult man with Graves' hyperthyroidism.

V is TRBV28 and J is TRBJ1-1; the D gene is possibly TRBD1 (5 bases). CDR1 is MDHEN and CDR2 is SYDVKM in the germline V gene. The CDR3 totals 14 residues. V gave up 10 bases and J gave up 0 bases, with 15 bases separating them. The CDR3 sequence is CAITQADMNTEAFF. CDR3 sequence (DNA): TGTGCCATCACCCAGGCGGACATGAACACTGAAGCTTTCTTT.

This clonotype was observed many times. V gene TRBV10-1 combines with J gene TRBJ1-5; TRBD1 might be the D (5 bases). This CDR3 spans 16 amino acids. V dropped 3 bases and J dropped 0 bases, with 12 bases sitting between them. From germline, CDR1 is WNHNN and CDR2 SYGVQD (reference sequence). This chain's CDR3 is CASSDRGRNSNQPQHF. DNA for the CDR3: TGCGCCAGCAGTGATAGGGGACGTAATAGCAATCAGCCCCAGCATTTT.